The clone carrying this T cell receptor beta chain was observed many times. Antigen specificity is unknown. From 300 to 450 ng of RNA, a library with molecular barcoded alpha/delta and beta/gamma adaptors was made. TCRdb ran MiXCR on the reads and lists one entry per CDR3 protein. The sample shows some 39,000 distinct CDR3 sequences, around 15% of them seen only once. This sample was included in a study of read filtering for tumor transcriptome and immune sequencing. General observations from the study: Without single-read clonotypes, shared clonotype proportions correlated more between IR-seq and RNA-seq.

Sampling of bone marrow took place during active disease in every patient. Germline V lookup: CDR1 SEHNR, CDR2 FQNEAQ (reference sequence). V was shortened by 1 base and J by 4 bases, with 12 bases between the two germline ends. CDR3 size: 15 residues. Sequenced: a population of CD138-negative cells sorted from bone marrow. This sequence was found in a donor at least 40 years old with multiple myeloma. The gene calls are TRBV7-9 and TRBJ2-3; D unclear. CDR3 residues: CASSLEDGWSDTQYF. CDR3 nucleotides: TGTGCCAGCAGCTTAGAAGATGGGTGGTCAGATACGCAGTATTTT.